The 6 T cell receptor beta chains below were found in one sample sequenced in a study of blood T cells in healthy people across ages (dated by TCRdb to between 2015 and 2016). Library construction relied on 5' RACE. The second PCR ran for about 7 to 11 cycles and used a J-beta primer mix along with a sample-barcoded 5' primer. TCRdb itself trimmed the public reads at Q25 with fastp, ran MiXCR and retained productive beta chains. Every distinct CDR3 protein forms one entry, paired with its most common genes and DNA. In this sample the table shows over 1,500,000 distinct CDR3 sequences, about 39% of which occur a single time. The ten largest clones add up to about 23% of the sample. The sample comprised blood. These receptors originate from a human donor in good health.

In its sample, this clonotype was seen a few times. This chain joins TRBV11-3 and TRBJ2-5; the D gene is possibly TRBD2 (6 bases). Trimming left V 5 bases short and J 5 bases short, with 15 bases between. The germline V gene has CDR1 SGHNT and CDR2 YENEEA. The CDR3 runs 14 residues. The CDR3 DNA follows: TGTGCCAGCAGCCCCCTCTGGGGGGACGAGACCCAGTACTTC. This translates into CASSPLWGDETQYF.

The table lists this clonotype with a few counts. The V gene is TRBV28, the J gene TRBJ2-7; 7 bases are a match to TRBD1. CDR3 length: 15 residues. The germline gives CDR1 MDHEN, CDR2 SYDVKM. V dropped 6 bases and J dropped 6; count of bases not matched to a gene: 14. The CDR3 nucleotides read TGTGCCAGCAGGACACCTGGACAGGCTTACGGCGAGCAGTACTTC. Amino acids: CASRTPGQAYGEQYF.

CDR3 region: CASSDSLAGLQETQYF. CDR3 DNA sequence: TGTGCCAGCAGTGATTCCCTAGCGGGCCTCCAAGAGACCCAGTACTTC. The chain recombines TRBV2 with TRBJ2-5; 8 bases are shared with TRBD2. The CDR3 is 16 residues long. The V gene end was trimmed by 3 bases and the J gene end by 1 base; junction bases not matched to a gene: 7. Germline lookup yields CDR1 SNHLY and CDR2 FYNNEI.

This clonotype was seen more than once but under ten times. The V and J genes are TRBV4-2 and TRBJ1-2; D remains unclear. This CDR3 spans 14 amino acids. The germline V and J ends were trimmed by 0 bases and 8 bases, with 13 bases remaining between them. Looked up from germline, CDR1 is LGHNA and CDR2 is YNFKEQ. Here the CDR3 reads CASSQERGLLGYTF. CDR3 nucleotides: TGTGCCAGCAGCCAAGAACGAGGGTTGTTAGGCTACACCTTC.

The chain is built from TRBV4-3 and TRBJ1-1, with D possibly matching TRBD1 (5 bases). The CDR3 length is 17 residues. Trimming took off 3 bases at V and 3 bases at J, with 20 bases between the two ends. Germline values: CDR1 LGHNA, CDR2 YSLEER. The CDR3 region has the DNA TGCGCCAGCAGCCATTACGTGGTGGTAAGAGGGGACACTGAAGCTTTCTTT. Amino acids: CASSHYVVVRGDTEAFF.

The table lists this clonotype with many counts. The gene calls are TRBV29-1 and TRBJ2-7, with D possibly being TRBD1 (6 bases). This CDR3 spans 15 amino acids. Per germline, CDR1 SQVTM and CDR2 ANQGSEA. Trimming took off 2 bases at V and 0 bases at J, with 14 bases between the two ends. This CDR3 is CSVESGRGLSYEQYF. Written as DNA, the CDR3 is TGCAGCGTTGAATCCGGCAGGGGCCTCTCCTACGAGCAGTACTTC.